This T cell receptor beta chain was identified in a study of CXCR3-negative and CXCR3-positive naive CD8 T cells. Libraries of TRB cDNA were made by 5' RACE and carried UMIs. TCRdb reprocessed the 5' RACE reads and keeps a single row for each CDR3 protein, giving no DNA. The sample totals about 98,000 distinct CDR3 sequences; its top ten clones hold 1.1%. CDR1 is LGHNA and CDR2 is YSLEER in the germline V gene. CDR3 length: 15 residues. Comment on this clonotype: No antigen is known for it.

Whole-study findings and limits: Naive cells positive for CXCR3 carried more hydrophobic TRB CDR3s than CXCR3-negative ones.

V is TRBV4-3 and J is TRBJ1-6; absent DNA, TCRdb's TRBD1 call cannot be checked. This receptor was obtained from a human donor in good health. Some clones in this sample may be carry-over from other donors' samples. Sequencing was performed on naive CXCR3+ CD8+ T cells from blood. The sample's subset: CD45RO-CCR7+CD27+CD95- naive CD8+ T cells expressing CXCR3 (TNR3+). The CDR3 is CASSQGQGRSSPLHF.